This entry describes one TCR beta chain. Its specificity is unknown. The sample is drawn from a study of graft-versus-host responses after intestinal transplantation. About the research overall: Recipients across the board were started on anti-thymocyte globulin induction, then kept on tacrolimus and steroids for two to four years.

Generated by immunoSEQ multiplex PCR, the TCRdb table keeps only in-frame clones and is missing some. The data show more than 95,000 clones, 80% to 95% seen once. Findings and limits, study-wide: Some GvH clones appeared in ileal mucosa or blood before recipient bone marrow.

The sequence was obtained from a human donor who received an intestinal transplant. The source was unstimulated CD8+ T cells sorted from spleen or lymph node cells, collected before intestinal transplant.

CDR3 residues: CASSPSGTLYGYTF. DNA of the CDR3: TGTGCCAGCAGTCCTTCCGGGACACTCTATGGCTACACCTTC. The rearrangement joins TRBV6-5 to TRBJ1-2; a possible D gene is TRBD1 (6 bases). With 5 bases removed from V and 4 bases from J, the gap between germline ends came to 14 bases. Germline values: CDR1 MNHEY, CDR2 SVGAGI. The CDR3 has 14 residues.